Presented here are 9 T cell receptor beta chains from one specimen sequenced in a study of blood T cell repertoires in COVID-19. Measured with immunoSEQ multiplex PCR; TCRdb has only the in-frame clones, and not every one. The data hold 200,000 to 300,000 clones, with approximately 90% observed a single time. What was sequenced was PBMCs or T cells enriched from blood (not recorded which). The receptors here all came from a woman under 40 who had recovered from COVID-19.

This chain joins TRBV4-3 and TRBJ2-5; 7 nucleotides match TRBD1. V lost 6 bases, J lost 5 bases, and 12 bases stayed unmatched. CDR1 and CDR2 from the germline V gene are LGHNA and YSLEER. The CDR3 totals 15 residues. CDR3 DNA sequence: TGCGCCAGCAGGCTAAGGGACAGCCTTCGGGAGACCCAGTACTTC. This codes for CASRLRDSLRETQYF.

V usage is TRBV7-8 and J usage is TRBJ2-1; 9 bases are shared with TRBD2. Germline V gene lookup returns CDR1 SGHVS and CDR2 FQNEAQ. V was pared by 1 base and J by 8 bases, with 9 bases of the junction left unmatched. This CDR3 contains 16 residues. CDR3 loop: CASSLVSGSGFYEQFF. In DNA form, the CDR3 reads TGTGCCAGCAGCTTAGTTAGCGGGAGTGGGTTTTATGAGCAGTTCTTC.

V is TRBV11-2 and J is TRBJ2-5; D gene unclear. Germline CDR1 and CDR2: SGHAT and FQNNGV. V was shortened by 1 base and J by 1 base, with 7 bases between the two germline ends. The CDR3 consists of 14 residues. The CDR3 DNA reads TGTGCCAGCAGCTTAGCCCTCTTCCAAGAGACCCAGTACTTC. This codes for CASSLALFQETQYF.

The genes are TRBV7-8 and TRBJ1-4; 8 bases agree with TRBD1. The CDR3 loop spans 16 amino acids. Germline V gene sequence: CDR1 SGHVS, CDR2 FQNEAQ. The junction had 12 bases not matched to a gene; V was cut back by 5 bases and J by 7 bases. The CDR3 coding sequence is TGTGCCAGCAGCCTCGAATGGACAGGGTCGGGTGAAAAACTGTTTTTT. As protein: CASSLEWTGSGEKLFF.

This sequence joins TRBV19 and TRBJ2-2; D gene ambiguous. The CDR3 consists of 15 residues. Per the germline V gene, CDR1 is LNHDA and CDR2 is SQIVND (reference sequence). Trimming left V 3 bases short and J 3 bases short, with 11 bases between. CDR3 sequence (DNA): TGTGCCAGTAGTATTCCAGTACCTTACACCGGGGAGCTGTTTTTT. Residues: CASSIPVPYTGELFF.

The genes are TRBV5-6 and TRBJ2-7, with 9 bases fitting TRBD2. V was clipped by 0 bases and J by 2 bases; unmatched bases: 3. This CDR3 contains 15 residues. Germline V lookup: CDR1 SGHDT, CDR2 YYEEEE. CDR3 residues: CASSLDLAGAYEQYF. The CDR3 DNA is TGTGCCAGCAGCTTGGACTTAGCGGGAGCCTACGAGCAGTACTTC.

The CDR3 reads CASSQGVQGNGNQPQHF. CDR3 sequence (DNA): TGCGCCAGCAGCCAAGGGGTCCAGGGTAACGGCAATCAGCCCCAGCATTTT. V usage is TRBV4-3 and J usage is TRBJ1-5; the D gene is possibly TRBD1 (5 bases). The germline gives CDR1 LGHNA, CDR2 YSLEER. CDR3 size: 17 residues. The V end was cut by 1 base, the J end by 2 bases, with 15 bases between.

This chain connects TRBV14 to TRBJ1-2; a possible D gene is TRBD1 (6 bases). This CDR3 has 15 amino acids. In germline, CDR1 is SGHDN, CDR2 FVKESK. V was cut by 3 bases and J by 3 bases, with 14 bases left in between. The CDR3 loop reads CASSQPGQGDYGYTF. Here the CDR3 DNA reads TGTGCCAGCAGCCAGCCGGGACAAGGAGACTATGGCTACACCTTC.

This clone has a handful of counts. The rearrangement joins TRBV27 to TRBJ1-2, with D possibly TRBD1 on 6 matching bases. CDR1 is MNHEY, CDR2 SMNVEV, per germline (reference sequence). The CDR3 runs to 14 residues. The V end lost 9 bases, the J end lost 8 bases, and 22 bases lay between the germline ends. The CDR3, as DNA: TGTGCCAGTAAGCTGGGGGCGGACATCGGCGGCTACACCTTC. It translates to CASKLGADIGGYTF.